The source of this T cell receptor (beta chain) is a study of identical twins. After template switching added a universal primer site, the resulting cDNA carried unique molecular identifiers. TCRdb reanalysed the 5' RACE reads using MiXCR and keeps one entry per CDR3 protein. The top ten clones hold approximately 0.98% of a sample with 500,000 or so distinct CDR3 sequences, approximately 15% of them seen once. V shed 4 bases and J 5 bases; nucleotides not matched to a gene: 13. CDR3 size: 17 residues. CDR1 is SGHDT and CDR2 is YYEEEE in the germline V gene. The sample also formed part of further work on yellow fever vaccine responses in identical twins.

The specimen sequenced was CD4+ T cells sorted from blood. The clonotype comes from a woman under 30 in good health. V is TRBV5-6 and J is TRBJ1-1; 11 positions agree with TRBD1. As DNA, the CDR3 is TGTGCCAGCAGCAAAAGGACAGGGGGCGTTGGGTTGACTGAAGCTTTCTTT. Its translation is CASSKRTGGVGLTEAFF.